This section outlines one TCR beta chain sequence together with its context. The antigen this receptor binds is unknown. Per-base qualities were not stored, and no clone one base away is much larger. This sample was included in a study of T cell responses to AZD1222 COVID-19 vaccine listed by TCRdb under 2021. Looking at the study overall: AZD1222 recipients given second doses at about 4 weeks or at about 12 weeks were pooled, since spike-specific TCR depth and breadth were not found to differ between the two schedules. A total of 230 to 250 trial participants underwent TCR sequencing, of whom around 200 received two doses of AZD1222 and approximately 25 received two doses of the MenACWY control vaccine. Trial participants were enrolled by age into 18-55, 56-69 and 70-plus year subgroups, with approximately 150, 30 and 60 TCR-sequenced participants respectively.

The germline V gene sets CDR1 to SGHNT and CDR2 to YENEEA. For this chain, trimming is 5 bases at the V end and 5 bases at the J end, and the number of junction bases without a gene match is 12. The CDR3 sequence holds 19 residues, the cysteine and phenylalanine included. Only the CDR3 DNA stays, 57 bases, in frame from base 1. Study-wide findings and limitations: The 56-69-year group was small, and its depth increase did not reach significance, likely because of low power. No day 14 peak-response samples were available, so repertoires were characterized only after the peak T cell response. The vaccine-associated CD4 TCRs covered the entire spike protein, and the dominant responses fell in regions 160-218 and 743-854. After two AZD1222 doses, spike-specific TCR breadth and depth were significantly higher than at day 0 and than in MenACWY recipients. Conclusions about previously exposed vaccinees are limited, since just a handful of AZD1222 recipients were seropositive for SARS-CoV-2 at baseline. Nearly half of unique spike-specific TCRs reportedly recognized epitopes outside regions mutated in the B.1.351 and B.1.1.7 variants. Participants were mostly white British and included more females than males, and it was suggested by the authors that clonal diversity may have been underestimated.

The CDR3 regions of human TCRbeta chains were subjected to immunosequencing. On the study's bioinformatics: Repertoire TCRs were matched against a reference library of SARS-CoV-2-specific TCRs generated with the MIRA antigen-specificity platform. Breadth was defined as the fraction of unique TCRs that were SARS-CoV-2-associated. Depth was defined as the fraction of total T cells that were SARS-CoV-2-associated. Using the MIRA data, each spike-specific TCR was assigned both to the spike region to which the TCR was reactive and to a CD4 or CD8 class. Log10-transformed breadth and depth values were compared by one-way ANOVA with Sidak's multiple comparisons tests. As stored in TCRdb, this immuneACCESS dataset retains in-frame rearrangements with V and J assigned. A fraction of the clones does not appear; measured against another copy, unresolved V genes explain less than half of the discrepancy, and the remainder lacks a known reason. The V and J calls and clone size come from that table; D and trimming were worked out from the DNA. For this sample there are more than 150,000 clones; more than 85% appear just once. Jointly, the top ten make up 4% to 5.5% of the sample.

The time point tag for this specimen amounts to: baseline before first vaccination. The vaccinee samples were drawn from two UK trials, COV001 and COV002, one of which was a single-blind randomized controlled phase 2/3 trial testing AZD1222 (ChAdOx1 nCoV-19) in healthy adults. Trial participant PBMC samples were collected at day 0 and day 28 after the second dose for TCRbeta chain sequencing. The TCR originated in an adult in good health. The specimen was peripheral blood, collected on day 0 of AZD1222 vaccination. The sequence joins TRBV11-3 to TRBJ2-1; TRBD2 fits 16 bases in the junction. The sequenced DNA is TGTGCCAGCAGCCCCTCCACCGGGACTAGCGGGAGGGCCCACAATGAGCAGTTCTTC. The translation is CASSPSTGTSGRAHNEQFF.